This TCR beta chain was captured by sequencing in a study of shared clonotypes between healthy human individuals. Whole-study context: Plates per donor: three CD4 naive, three CD4 memory, two CD8 naive, one CD8 memory. Study-level results: Clonotypes shared by all four sorted-subset donors had higher generation probabilities than non-shared clonotypes.

With 6 bases removed from V and 5 bases from J, the gap between germline ends came to 13 bases. This CDR3 spans 13 amino acids. The germline CDR1 and CDR2 sequences are SNHLY and FYNNEI. In the CD4+ fraction, cells were divided into CD45RA+ naive and CD45RA-negative memory subsets. Profiled with immunoSEQ multiplex PCR; TCRdb holds only in-frame clones, not every one. The sample carries around 1 million clones, more than 75% recorded once. To note about this clone: The antigen remains undetermined.

The chain combines TRBV2 with TRBJ1-2; D gene uncertain. The TCR sequence derives from a young man in good health. Sequenced material: memory CD4+ T cells sorted from blood. This sample's subset: CD45RA-negative fraction. CDR3 amino acids: CASSPLWEYGYTF. CDR3 sequence (DNA): TGTGCCAGCAGCCCCTTGTGGGAATATGGCTACACCTTC.